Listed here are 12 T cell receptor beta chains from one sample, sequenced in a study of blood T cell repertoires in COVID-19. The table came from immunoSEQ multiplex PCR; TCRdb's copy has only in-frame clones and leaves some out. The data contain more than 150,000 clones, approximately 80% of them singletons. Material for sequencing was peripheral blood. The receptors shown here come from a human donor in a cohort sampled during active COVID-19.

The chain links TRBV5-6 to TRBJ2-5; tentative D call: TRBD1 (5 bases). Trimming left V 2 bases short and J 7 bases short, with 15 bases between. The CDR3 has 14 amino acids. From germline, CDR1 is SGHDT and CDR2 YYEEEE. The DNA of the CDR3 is TGTGCCAGCAGCTTTTTGTCAGGGCCCGGGACCCAGTACTTC. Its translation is CASSFLSGPGTQYF.

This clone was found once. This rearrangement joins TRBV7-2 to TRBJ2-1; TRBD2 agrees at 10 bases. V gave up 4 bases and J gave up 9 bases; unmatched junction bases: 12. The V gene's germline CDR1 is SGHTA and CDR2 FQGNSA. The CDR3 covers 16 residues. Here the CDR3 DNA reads TGTGCCAGCAGCTCCTGGGGAGCGGGGGGGCCAGGTGAGCAGTTCTTC. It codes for CASSSWGAGGPGEQFF.

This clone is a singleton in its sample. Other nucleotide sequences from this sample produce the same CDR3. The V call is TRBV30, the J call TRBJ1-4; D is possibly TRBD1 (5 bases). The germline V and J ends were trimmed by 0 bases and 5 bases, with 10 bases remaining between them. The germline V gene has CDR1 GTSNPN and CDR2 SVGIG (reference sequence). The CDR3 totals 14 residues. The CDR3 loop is CAWSVPGVNEKLFF. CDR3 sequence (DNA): TGTGCCTGGAGTGTACCGGGGGTGAATGAAAAACTGTTTTTT.

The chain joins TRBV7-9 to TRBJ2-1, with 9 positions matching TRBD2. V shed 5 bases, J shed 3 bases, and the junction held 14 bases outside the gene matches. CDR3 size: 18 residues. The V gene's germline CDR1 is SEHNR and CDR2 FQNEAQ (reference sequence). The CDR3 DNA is TGTGCCAGCAGCCGGACGGGAATAAGCGGGGGGTACTACAATGAGCAGTTCTTC. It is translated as CASSRTGISGGYYNEQFF.

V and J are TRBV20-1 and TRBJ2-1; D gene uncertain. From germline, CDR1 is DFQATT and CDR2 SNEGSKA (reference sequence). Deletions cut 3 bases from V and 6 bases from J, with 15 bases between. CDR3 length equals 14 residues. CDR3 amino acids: CSASNELTLNEQFF. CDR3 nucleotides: TGCAGTGCTAGTAACGAACTTACCCTCAATGAGCAGTTCTTC.

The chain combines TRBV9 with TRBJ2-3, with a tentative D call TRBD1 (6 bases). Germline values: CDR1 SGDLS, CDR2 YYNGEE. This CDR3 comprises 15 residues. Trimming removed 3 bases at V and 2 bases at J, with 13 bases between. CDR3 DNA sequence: TGTGCCAGCAGCGCCCAGACAGGTCACACAGATACGCAGTATTTT. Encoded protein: CASSAQTGHTDTQYF. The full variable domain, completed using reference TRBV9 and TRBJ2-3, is DSGVTQTPKHLITATGQRVTLRCSPRSGDLSVYWYQQSLDQGLQFLIQYYNGEERAKGNILERFSAQQFPDLHSELNLSSLELGDSALYFCASSAQTGHTDTQYFGPGTRLTVL.

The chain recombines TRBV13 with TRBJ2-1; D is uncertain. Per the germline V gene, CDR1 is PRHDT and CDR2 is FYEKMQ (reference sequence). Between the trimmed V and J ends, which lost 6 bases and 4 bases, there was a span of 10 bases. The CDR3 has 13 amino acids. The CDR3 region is CASSLLGYNEQFF. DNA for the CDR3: TGTGCCAGCAGTTTGCTCGGGTACAATGAGCAGTTCTTC.

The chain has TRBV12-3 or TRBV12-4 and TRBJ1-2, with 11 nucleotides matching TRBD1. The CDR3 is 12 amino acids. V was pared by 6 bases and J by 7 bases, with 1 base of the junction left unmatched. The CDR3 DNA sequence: TGTGCCAGCAGGGGACAGGGGGTTGGCTACACCTTC. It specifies CASRGQGVGYTF.

The CDR3 DNA sequence: TGTGCCAGCAGTGATAAAACCAGGGCTTGGTCTAATGAAAAACTGTTTTTT. This codes for CASSDKTRAWSNEKLFF. V gene TRBV2 combines with J gene TRBJ1-4, with a tentative D call TRBD1 (5 bases). The CDR3 is 17 residues long. Trimming removed 3 bases from V and 3 bases from J, with 17 bases in between. Germline-derived CDR1 and CDR2 are SNHLY and FYNNEI.

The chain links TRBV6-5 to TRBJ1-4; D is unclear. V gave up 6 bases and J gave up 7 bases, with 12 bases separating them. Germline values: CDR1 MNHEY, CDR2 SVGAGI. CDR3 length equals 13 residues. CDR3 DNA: TGTGCCAGCAGATTGCCCGGGTCTGAAAAACTGTTTTTT. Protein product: CASRLPGSEKLFF.

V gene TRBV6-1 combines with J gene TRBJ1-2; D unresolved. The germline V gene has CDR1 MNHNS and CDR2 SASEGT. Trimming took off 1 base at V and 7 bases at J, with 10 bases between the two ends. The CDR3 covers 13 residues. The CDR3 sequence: CASSEGSLGGYTF. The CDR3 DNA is TGTGCCAGCAGTGAAGGGAGTCTGGGTGGCTACACCTTC.

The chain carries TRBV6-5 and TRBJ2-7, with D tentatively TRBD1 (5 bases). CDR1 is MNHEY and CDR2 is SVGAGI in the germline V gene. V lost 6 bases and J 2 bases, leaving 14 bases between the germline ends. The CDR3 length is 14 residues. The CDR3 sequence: CASRSRGYPYEQYF. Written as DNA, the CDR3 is TGTGCCAGCAGGTCAAGGGGTTACCCCTACGAGCAGTACTTC.